A selection of T cell receptor beta chains follows, all from one sample in a study of CD8+ T cells in alopecia areata. Repertoires were generated with immunoSEQ multiplex PCR, while TCRdb's copy carries only in-frame clones and drops some. This sample has about 92,000 clones, with about 40% found just once. The sequenced sample was CD8+ T cells sorted from blood, obtained at week 24, from a patient treated with tofacitinib. These receptors originate from a human donor with alopecia areata. Both conserved end residues are part of each CDR3. Rows may omit the clone size; those that give it use once, few, many or a size class.

j_gene,v_gene,abundance,CDR3aa
TRBJ1-2,TRBV30,-,CAWSLSTAPYGYTF
TRBJ1-3,TRBV11-2,few,CASSLFPRGENTIYF
TRBJ1-1,TRBV19,-,CASSTGGQSGWTEAFF
TRBJ2-7,TRBV19,-,CASSTRQEGLHEQYF
TRBJ2-2,TRBV13,-,CASSLPGGPGSDTGELFF
TRBJ1-2,TRBV10-3,-,CAISELWTGLDGYTF
TRBJ2-3,TRBV27,-,CASSLLWREGTDTQYF
TRBJ2-7,TRBV29-1,many,CSVGDWQGGYEQYF
TRBJ2-3,TRBV7-6,few,CASSVNRGSTDTQYF
TRBJ2-2,TRBV11-2,few,CASSSRTVSGELFF
TRBJ2-7,TRBV30,-,CAWSQGYEQYF
TRBJ2-7,TRBV12-5,-,CARIWSYEQYF
TRBJ2-7,TRBV2,few,CASSEGEPVSYEQYF
TRBJ1-1,TRBV29-1,-,CSVDPRTGGTEAFF
TRBJ2-7,TRBV28,-,CASGASGEYEQYF
TRBJ1-1,TRBV30,-,CAWALAAGAREAFF
TRBJ2-1,TRBV27,-,CASSLAASYNEQFF
TRBJ2-7,TRBV5-8,-,CASTLGWDSPKSSYEQYF
TRBJ2-1,TRBV27,-,CASRPGRSSYNEQFF
TRBJ2-3,TRBV5-4,once,CASSLFGGDTQYF
TRBJ2-1,TRBV7-2,few,CASSGTNEQFF
TRBJ1-1,TRBV7-2,-,CASIGGFTEAFF
TRBJ2-7,TRBV6-6,-,CATLGGAGYEQYF
TRBJ1-1,TRBV10-3,medium-sized,CAISESGGDRDTEAFF
TRBJ2-1,TRBV7-8,-,CASSSAASSYNEQFF
TRBJ2-6,TRBV29-1,few,CSVLGDFSSGANVLTF
TRBJ2-5,TRBV7-9,-,CASSWIGFRGEETQYF
TRBJ1-2,TRBV9,-,CASSVTGTNYGYTF
TRBJ2-7,TRBV27,-,CASSSGLVSYEQYF
TRBJ1-1,TRBV19,-,CASSVSTEAFF
TRBJ1-1,TRBV9,few,CASSVEGVGNTEAFF
TRBJ2-3,TRBV13,-,CASSSRDSDADTQYF
TRBJ2-1,TRBV27,-,CASRIRGSYNEQFF
TRBJ2-3,TRBV4-1,-,CASSQGRMDTDTQYF
TRBJ2-2,TRBV7-9,-,CASSPGRSPGELFF
TRBJ1-5,TRBV16,few,CASRGGGNQPQHF
TRBJ2-5,TRBV4-1,few,CASSQDRVRETQYF
TRBJ2-7,TRBV7-2,-,CASSLVSGTLDEQYF
TRBJ1-3,TRBV30,-,CASSGTESSGNTIYF
TRBJ1-2,TRBV4-1,-,CASSQVHYRDQDGYTF
TRBJ2-3,TRBV2,few,CARGRAPSSTDTQYF
TRBJ2-7,TRBV29-1,few,CSVNGEGQLEQYF
TRBJ2-1,TRBV4-3,-,CASSQGGSSYNEQFF
TRBJ2-1,TRBV4-1,few,CASSHARGNEQFF
TRBJ2-7,TRBV4-1,-,CASSQGIRGPSYEQYF
TRBJ2-5,TRBV19,-,CASSIRDRVAETQYF
TRBJ2-7,TRBV29-1,-,CSVEWGDSYEQYF
TRBJ2-7,TRBV4-1,-,CASSPVGQLHEQYF
TRBJ2-7,TRBV6-5,-,CASTSRMGLAYEQYF
TRBJ1-5,TRBV30,-,CAWSEAGNQPQHF
TRBJ2-7,TRBV7-9,-,CASRLGTAGEQYF
TRBJ2-1,TRBV7-3,few,CASSLMPPGREGQNEQFF
TRBJ2-1,TRBV11-2,-,CASSYPIHGPSSYNEQFF
TRBJ2-1,TRBV11-2,-,CASSPGLAEYNEQFF